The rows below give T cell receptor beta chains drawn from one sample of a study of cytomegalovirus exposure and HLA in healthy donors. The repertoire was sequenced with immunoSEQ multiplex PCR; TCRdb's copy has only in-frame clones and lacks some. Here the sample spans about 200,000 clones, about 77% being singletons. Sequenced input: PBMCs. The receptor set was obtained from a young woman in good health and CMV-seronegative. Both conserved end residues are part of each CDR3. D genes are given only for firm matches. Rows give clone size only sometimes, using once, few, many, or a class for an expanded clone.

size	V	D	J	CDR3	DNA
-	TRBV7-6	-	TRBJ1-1	CASSPGVYTEAFF	TGTGCCAGCAGCCCAGGGGTTTACACTGAAGCTTTCTTT
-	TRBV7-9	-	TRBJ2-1	CASGSRADRSYNEQFF	TGTGCCAGCGGGTCGAGGGCCGACCGCTCCTACAATGAGCAGTTCTTC
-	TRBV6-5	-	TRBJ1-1	CASSRQSLNTEAFF	TGTGCCAGCAGCCGACAGAGCTTGAACACTGAAGCTTTCTTT
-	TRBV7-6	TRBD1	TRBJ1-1	CVSSHRGTEAFF	TGTGTCAGCAGCCACAGGGGTACTGAAGCTTTCTTT
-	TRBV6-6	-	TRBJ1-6	CASSPRNSPLHF	TGTGCCAGCAGTCCCAGAAATTCACCCCTCCACTTT
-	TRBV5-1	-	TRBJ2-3	CASSLEFSDTQYF	TGCGCCAGCAGCTTAGAGTTTTCAGATACGCAGTATTTT
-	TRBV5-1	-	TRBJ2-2	CASSLFTETGELFF	TGCGCCAGCAGCTTGTTCACAGAGACCGGGGAGCTGTTTTTT
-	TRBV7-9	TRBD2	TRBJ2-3	CASKRGGTDTQYF	TGTGCCAGCAAGCGGGGAGGCACAGATACGCAGTATTTT
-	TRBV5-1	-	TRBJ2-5	CASSLAVQGTETQYF	TGCGCCAGCAGCTTGGCCGTTCAGGGGACGGAGACCCAGTACTTC
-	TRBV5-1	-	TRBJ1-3	CASSLGVSGNTIYF	TGCGCCAGCAGCTTAGGGGTATCTGGAAACACCATATATTTT
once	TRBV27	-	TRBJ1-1	CASSLSAKNTEAFF	TGTGCCAGCAGTTTATCGGCAAAGAACACTGAAGCTTTCTTT
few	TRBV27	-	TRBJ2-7	CASSLRFGQRTYEQYF	TGTGCCAGCAGTTTAAGGTTCGGACAGCGGACCTACGAGCAGTACTTC
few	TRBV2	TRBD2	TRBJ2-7	CASSVASGAYEQYF	TGTGCCAGCAGTGTAGCAAGCGGGGCCTACGAGCAGTACTTC
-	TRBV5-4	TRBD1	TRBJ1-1	CASSWETGAYTEAFF	TGTGCCAGCAGCTGGGAGACAGGGGCCTACACTGAAGCTTTCTTT
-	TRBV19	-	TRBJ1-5	CASNRLDGRDQPQHF	TGTGCCAGTAATCGCCTGGACGGGAGGGATCAGCCCCAGCATTTT
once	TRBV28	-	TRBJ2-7	CASSLPGLQGYEQYF	TGTGCCAGCAGTCTACCGGGACTTCAGGGCTACGAGCAGTACTTC
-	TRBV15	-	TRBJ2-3	CATSRKRVDTQYF	TGTGCCACCAGCCGGAAGAGGGTAGATACGCAGTATTTT
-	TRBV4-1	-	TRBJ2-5	CASSQESGARETQYF	TGCGCCAGCAGCCAAGAATCAGGGGCGCGGGAGACCCAGTACTTC
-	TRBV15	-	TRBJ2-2	CATSRSGFGELFF	TGTGCCACCAGCAGAAGCGGGTTCGGGGAGCTGTTTTTT
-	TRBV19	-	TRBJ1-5	CASNQGAGVNQPQHF	TGTGCCAGTAATCAGGGAGCGGGAGTCAATCAGCCCCAGCATTTT
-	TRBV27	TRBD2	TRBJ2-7	CASRLAGGSYEQYF	TGTGCCAGCAGACTAGCGGGGGGATCCTACGAGCAGTACTTC
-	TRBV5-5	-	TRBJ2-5	CASLGQNQETQYF	TGTGCCAGCCTTGGACAGAACCAAGAGACCCAGTACTTC
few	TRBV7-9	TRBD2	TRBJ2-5	CASSSRGGFETQYF	TGTGCCAGCAGCTCGCGGGGGGGGTTTGAGACCCAGTACTTC
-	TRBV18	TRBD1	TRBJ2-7	CASSSTGATTNYEQYF	TGTGCCAGCTCATCCACAGGGGCCACTACTAACTACGAGCAGTACTTC
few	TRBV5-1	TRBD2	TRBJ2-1	CASSRAGTSGYNEQFF	TGCGCCAGCAGCCGTGCCGGGACTAGCGGCTACAATGAGCAGTTCTTC
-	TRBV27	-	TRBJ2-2	CASSLRTSNTGELFF	TGTGCCAGCAGTTTGCGGACTTCGAACACCGGGGAGCTGTTTTTT
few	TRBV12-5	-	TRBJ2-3	CASGLGGVSTDTQYF	TGTGCTAGTGGTTTAGGCGGGGTGAGCACAGATACGCAGTATTTT
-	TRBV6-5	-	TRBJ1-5	CASSYSSRFGGQPQHF	TGTGCCAGCAGTTACTCCTCAAGGTTCGGGGGTCAGCCCCAGCATTTT
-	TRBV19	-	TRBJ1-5	CASADLVVNQPQHF	TGTGCCAGTGCTGACCTAGTGGTGAATCAGCCCCAGCATTTT